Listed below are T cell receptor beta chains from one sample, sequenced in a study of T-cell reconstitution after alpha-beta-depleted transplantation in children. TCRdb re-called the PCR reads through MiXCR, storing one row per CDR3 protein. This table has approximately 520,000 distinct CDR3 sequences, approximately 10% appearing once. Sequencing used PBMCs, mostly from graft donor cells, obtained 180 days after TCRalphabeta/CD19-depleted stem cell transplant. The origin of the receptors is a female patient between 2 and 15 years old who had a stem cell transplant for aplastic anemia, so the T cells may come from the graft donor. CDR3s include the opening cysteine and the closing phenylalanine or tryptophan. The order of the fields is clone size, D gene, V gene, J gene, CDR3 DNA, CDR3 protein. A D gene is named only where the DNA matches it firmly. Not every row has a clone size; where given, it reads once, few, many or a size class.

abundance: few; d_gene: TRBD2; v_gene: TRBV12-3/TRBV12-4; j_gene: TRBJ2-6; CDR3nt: TGTGCCAGCAGCTCCCTGGCGGGAGCGTCCGGGGCCAACGTCCTGACTTTC; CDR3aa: CASSSLAGASGANVLTF
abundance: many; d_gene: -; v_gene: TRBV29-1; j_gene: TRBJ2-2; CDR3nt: TGCAGCGCCAGTGCGAACACCGGGGAGCTGTTTTTT; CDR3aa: CSASANTGELFF
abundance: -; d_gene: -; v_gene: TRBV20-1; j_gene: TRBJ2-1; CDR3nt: TGCAGTCCCCAGTCACCCAATGAGCAGTTCTTC; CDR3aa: CSPQSPNEQFF
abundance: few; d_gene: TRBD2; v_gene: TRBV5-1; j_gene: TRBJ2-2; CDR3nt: TGCGCCAGCAGCTCACATCGATTGGGACTAGCGGGAGGCACCGGGGAGCTGTTTTTT; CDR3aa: CASSSHRLGLAGGTGELFF
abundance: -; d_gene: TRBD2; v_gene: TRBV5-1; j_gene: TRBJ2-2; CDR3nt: TGCGCCAGCAGCACTCCGGGACTAGCGGTGTTGGGGGAGCTGTTTTTT; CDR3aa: CASSTPGLAVLGELFF
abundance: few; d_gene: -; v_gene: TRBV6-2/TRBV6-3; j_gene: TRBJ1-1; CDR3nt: TGTGCCAGCAGTTACTCGATTATTAACGCTGAAGCTTTCTTT; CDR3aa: CASSYSIINAEAFF
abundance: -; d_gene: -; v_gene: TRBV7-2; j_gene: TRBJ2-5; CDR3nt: TGTGCCAGCAGCCTGGGCATAGGGGTCCAAGAGACCCAGTACTTC; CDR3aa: CASSLGIGVQETQYF
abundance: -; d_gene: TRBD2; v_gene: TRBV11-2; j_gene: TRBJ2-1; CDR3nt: TGTGCCAGCAGCTGGGGACTAGTCACTTCAATTTGGGATGATCAGTTCTTC; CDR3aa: CASSWGLVTSIWDDQFF
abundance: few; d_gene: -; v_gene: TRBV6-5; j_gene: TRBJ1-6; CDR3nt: TGTGCCAGCAGTTACGGGACGACAGCCGAGCTTTCACCCCTCCACTTT; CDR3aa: CASSYGTTAELSPLHF
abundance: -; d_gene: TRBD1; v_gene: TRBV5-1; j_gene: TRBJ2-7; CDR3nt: TGCGCCAGCAGCTCACAGGGGGCTGGAGCCTACGAGCAGTACTTC; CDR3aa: CASSSQGAGAYEQYF
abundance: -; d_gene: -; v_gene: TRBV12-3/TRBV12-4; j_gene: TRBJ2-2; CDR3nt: TGTGCCAGCTCCGAGGGGGGGAAAGACACCGGGGAGCTGTTTTTT; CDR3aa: CASSEGGKDTGELFF
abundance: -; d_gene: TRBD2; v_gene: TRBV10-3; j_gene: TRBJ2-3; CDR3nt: TGTGCCATCAGTCTGACTAGCAAATACACAGATACGCAGTATTTT; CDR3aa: CAISLTSKYTDTQYF
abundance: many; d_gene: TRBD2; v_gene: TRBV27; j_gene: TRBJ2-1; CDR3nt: TGTGCCAGCAGTTCCGGACTAGCGGGACCCAATGAGCAGTTCTTC; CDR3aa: CASSSGLAGPNEQFF
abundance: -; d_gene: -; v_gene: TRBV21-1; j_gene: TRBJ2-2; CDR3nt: TGTGCCAGCAGCGACAGGGGGCCCGGGGAGCTGTTTTTT; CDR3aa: CASSDRGPGELFF
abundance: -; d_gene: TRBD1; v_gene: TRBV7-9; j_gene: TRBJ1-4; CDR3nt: TGTGCCAGCAGCTTTGGGACAGGGGATGAAAAACTGTTTTTT; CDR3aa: CASSFGTGDEKLFF
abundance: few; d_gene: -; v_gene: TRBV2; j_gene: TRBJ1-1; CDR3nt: TGTGCCAGCAGTGTTTGGGTGGGGGGAGCTTTCTTT; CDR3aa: CASSVWVGGAFF
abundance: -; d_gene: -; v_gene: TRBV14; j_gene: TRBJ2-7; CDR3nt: TGTGCCAGCAGCCAAACAGCGCGCCCTGACTCCTACGAGCAGTACTTC; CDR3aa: CASSQTARPDSYEQYF
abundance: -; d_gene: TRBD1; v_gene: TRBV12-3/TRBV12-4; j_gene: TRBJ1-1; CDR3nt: TGTGCCAGCAGCACACAGGGGGAGATGAACACTGAAGCTTTCTTT; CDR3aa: CASSTQGEMNTEAFF
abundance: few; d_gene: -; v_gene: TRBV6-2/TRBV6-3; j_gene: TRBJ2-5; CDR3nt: TGTGCCAGCAGTTACTCATCCGGCAGGCCAATGGGGGGTGACCAGTACTTC; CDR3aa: CASSYSSGRPMGGDQYF
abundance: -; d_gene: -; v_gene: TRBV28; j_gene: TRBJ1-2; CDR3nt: TGTGCCAGCAGCCCTATAGAGGGGCCAATCTCTGGCTACACCTTC; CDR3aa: CASSPIEGPISGYTF
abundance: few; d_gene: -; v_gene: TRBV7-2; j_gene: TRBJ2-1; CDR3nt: TGTGCCAGCAGCTTAACCGGGAGTATGGTTGAGCAGTTCTTC; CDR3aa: CASSLTGSMVEQFF
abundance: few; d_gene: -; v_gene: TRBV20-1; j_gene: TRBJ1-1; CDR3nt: TGCAGTGCTAGAGATGTACCCCTTTTAACTGAAGCTTTCTTT; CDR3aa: CSARDVPLLTEAFF
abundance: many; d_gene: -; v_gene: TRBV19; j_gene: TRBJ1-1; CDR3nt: TGTGCCAGTAGTATCGCTGGACAGACTTCGAACACTGAAGCTTTCTTT; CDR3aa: CASSIAGQTSNTEAFF
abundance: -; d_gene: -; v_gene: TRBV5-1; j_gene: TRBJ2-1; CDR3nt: TGCGCCAGCAGCTATGGGACGCAGCAGTTCTTC; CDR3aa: CASSYGTQQFF
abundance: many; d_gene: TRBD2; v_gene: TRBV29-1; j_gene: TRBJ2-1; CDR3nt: TGCAGCGCCCGAGCGCTAGCGGGAGTTCCCAATGAGCAGTTCTTC; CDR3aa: CSARALAGVPNEQFF